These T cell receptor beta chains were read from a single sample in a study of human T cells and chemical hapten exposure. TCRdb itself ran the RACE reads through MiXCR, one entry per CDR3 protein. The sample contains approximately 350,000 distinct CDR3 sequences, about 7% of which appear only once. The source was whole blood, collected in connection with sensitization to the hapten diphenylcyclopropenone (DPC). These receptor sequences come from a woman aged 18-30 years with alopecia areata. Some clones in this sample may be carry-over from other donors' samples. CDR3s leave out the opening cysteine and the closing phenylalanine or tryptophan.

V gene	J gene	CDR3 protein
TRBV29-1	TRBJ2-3	SVEPSLSTDTQY
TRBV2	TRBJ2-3	ASKGGSTDTQY
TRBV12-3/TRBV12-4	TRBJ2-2	ASSLEGIYTGELF
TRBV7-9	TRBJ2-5	ASSRGPQETQY
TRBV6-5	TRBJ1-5	ASSRAVNQPQH
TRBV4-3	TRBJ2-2	ASSQDRESTGELF
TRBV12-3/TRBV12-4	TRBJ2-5	ASSLGLGGETQY
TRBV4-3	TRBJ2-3	ASSSSPNVDTQY
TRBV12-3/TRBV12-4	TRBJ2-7	ASSPGAGGYEQY
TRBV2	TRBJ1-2	ASTADIYGYT
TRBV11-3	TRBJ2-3	ASSLGDRALTDTQY
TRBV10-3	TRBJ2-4	AITLMAGQGSDIQY
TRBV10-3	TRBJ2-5	ASSVAGEETQY
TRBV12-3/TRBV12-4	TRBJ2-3	ASSPWTSGALDTQY
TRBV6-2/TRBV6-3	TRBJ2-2	ASSDALWGLNTGELF
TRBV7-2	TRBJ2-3	ASSRSQVGVISDTQY
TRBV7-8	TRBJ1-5	ASSKYRDRLYQPQH
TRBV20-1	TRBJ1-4	SAPLTGPGEKLF
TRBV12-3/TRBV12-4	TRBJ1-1	ASSFQGRITEAF
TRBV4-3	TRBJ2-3	ASGEAGADTQY
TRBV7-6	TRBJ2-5	ASSFTLSQETQY
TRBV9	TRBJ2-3	ASSVGLAGISTDTQY
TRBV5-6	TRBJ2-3	ASSEWFFSTDTQY
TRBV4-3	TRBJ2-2	ASSLMGQKGAGELF
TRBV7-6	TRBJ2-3	ASSPQTSTDTQY
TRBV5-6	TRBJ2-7	ASSLAADRGYEQY
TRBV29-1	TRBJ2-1	SPDVGESSYNEQF
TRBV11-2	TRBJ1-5	ASSPQGGLAQPQH
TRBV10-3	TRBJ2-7	AISERGQGAHEQY
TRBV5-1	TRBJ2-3	ASSRSSGGTTDTQY
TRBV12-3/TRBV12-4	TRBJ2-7	ASSLATDYEQY
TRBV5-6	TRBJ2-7	ASSLTSEQY
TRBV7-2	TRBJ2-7	ASSLARYEQY
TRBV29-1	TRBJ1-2	SVEEGRGHGYT
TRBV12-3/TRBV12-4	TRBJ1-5	ASSLDRGDNQPQH
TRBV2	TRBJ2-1	ASSSSGASYNEQF
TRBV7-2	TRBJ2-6	ASSAPPGRFSGANVLT
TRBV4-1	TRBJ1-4	ASSQDLARGNEKLF
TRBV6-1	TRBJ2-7	ASRTRERETYEQY